This T cell receptor (beta chain) was recovered during a study of T cells after yellow fever vaccination. Study-wide findings and caveats: It was a weaker secondary response, yet one that peaked faster, at day 5 versus 15.

This clonotype was counted ten times or more. Its antigen is unidentified. The CDR3 runs to 13 residues. V was pared by 5 bases and J by 2 bases, with 9 bases between. MiXCR, run by TCRdb on the 5' RACE reads, gives a single entry per CDR3 protein. Altogether 450,000 to 600,000 distinct CDR3 sequences are present, roughly 17% being singletons, with the ten largest covering around 15%. This clonotype was obtained from a man younger than 35 who received the YFV17D yellow fever vaccine. The sequencing used PBMCs, collected 5 to 6 days after the first yellow fever vaccination. This chain links TRBV12-3 or TRBV12-4 with TRBJ1-2; no clear D gene. Here the CDR3 reads CASSGGMNYGYTF. CDR3 nucleotide sequence: TGTGCCAGCAGTGGCGGGATGAACTATGGCTACACCTTC.